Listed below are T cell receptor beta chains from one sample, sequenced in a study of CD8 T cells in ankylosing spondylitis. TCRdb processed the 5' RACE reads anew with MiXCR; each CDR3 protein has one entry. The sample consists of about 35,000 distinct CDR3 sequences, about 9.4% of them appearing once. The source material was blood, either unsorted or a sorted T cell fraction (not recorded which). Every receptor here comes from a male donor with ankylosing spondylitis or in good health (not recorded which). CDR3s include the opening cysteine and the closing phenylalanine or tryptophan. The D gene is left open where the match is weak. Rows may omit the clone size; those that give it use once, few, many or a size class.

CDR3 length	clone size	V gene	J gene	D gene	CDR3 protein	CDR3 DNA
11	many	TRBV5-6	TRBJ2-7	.	CASSFTHEQYF	TGTGCCAGCAGCTTTACCCACGAGCAGTACTTC
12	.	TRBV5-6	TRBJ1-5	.	CASSPGWGPQHF	TGTGCCAGCAGCCCTGGCTGGGGGCCCCAGCATTTT
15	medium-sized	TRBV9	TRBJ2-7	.	CASSVGGTGSYEQYF	TGTGCCAGCAGCGTAGGGGGTACAGGGTCCTACGAGCAGTACTTC
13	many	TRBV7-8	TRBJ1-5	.	CASSLGSVQPQHF	TGTGCCAGCAGCTTAGGCAGTGTTCAGCCCCAGCATTTT
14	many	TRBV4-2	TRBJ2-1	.	CASSQPGQPNEQFF	TGTGCCAGCAGCCAACCGGGACAACCGAATGAGCAGTTCTTC
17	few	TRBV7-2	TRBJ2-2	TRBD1	CASSSQTGTVTTGELFF	TGTGCCAGCAGCTCGCAGACCGGGACAGTAACCACCGGGGAGCTGTTTTTT
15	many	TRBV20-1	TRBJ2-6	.	CSARLSGPGANVLTF	TGCAGTGCTAGACTGAGCGGGCCTGGGGCCAACGTCCTGACTTTC
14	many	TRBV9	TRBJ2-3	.	CASSPRGRTDTQYF	TGTGCCAGCAGCCCCCGCGGACGCACAGATACGCAGTATTTT
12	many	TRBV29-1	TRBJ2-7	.	CSVELNSYEQYF	TGCAGCGTTGAACTGAACTCCTACGAGCAGTACTTC
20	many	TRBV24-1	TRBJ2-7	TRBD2	CATSPQAGTSAPDRSYEQYF	TGTGCCACCAGTCCTCAAGCCGGGACTAGCGCACCAGATCGCTCCTACGAGCAGTACTTC
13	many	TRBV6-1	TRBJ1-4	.	CASSEILDEKLFF	TGTGCCAGCAGTGAAATCTTGGATGAAAAACTGTTTTTT
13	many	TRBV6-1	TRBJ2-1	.	CASWAGGSNEQFF	TGTGCCAGCTGGGCCGGGGGCTCGAATGAGCAGTTCTTC
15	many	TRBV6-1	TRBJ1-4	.	CASSETTGFDEKLFF	TGTGCCAGCAGTGAAACGACAGGTTTTGATGAAAAACTGTTTTTT
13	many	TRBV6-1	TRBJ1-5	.	CAISRGGNQPQHF	TGTGCCATTTCCCGAGGGGGCAATCAGCCCCAGCATTTT
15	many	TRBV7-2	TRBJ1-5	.	CASSLTQLGHQPQHF	TGTGCCAGCAGCTTAACACAGCTGGGGCATCAGCCCCAGCATTTT
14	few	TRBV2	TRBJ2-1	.	CASRTEFPYNEQFF	TGTGCCAGCAGGACGGAATTCCCCTACAATGAGCAGTTCTTC
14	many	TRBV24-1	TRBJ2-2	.	CATSDVGGTGELFF	TGTGCCACCAGTGACGTGGGTGGCACCGGGGAGCTGTTTTTT
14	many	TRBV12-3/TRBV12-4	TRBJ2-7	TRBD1	CASRMTGQGREQYF	TGTGCCAGCAGGATGACAGGGCAGGGGAGAGAGCAGTACTTC
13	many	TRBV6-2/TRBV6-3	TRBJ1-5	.	CASNEQINQPQHF	TGTGCCAGCAATGAACAGATCAATCAGCCCCAGCATTTT
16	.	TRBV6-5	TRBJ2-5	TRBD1	CASSYGGGTGQETQYF	TGTGCCAGCAGTTACGGTGGCGGGACAGGTCAAGAGACCCAGTACTTC
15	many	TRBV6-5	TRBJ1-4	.	CASSYSGAGGEKLFF	TGTGCCAGCAGTTACTCCGGGGCCGGCGGTGAAAAACTGTTTTTT
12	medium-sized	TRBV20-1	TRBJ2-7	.	CSAREGVYEQYF	TGCAGTGCTAGAGAGGGGGTCTACGAGCAGTACTTC
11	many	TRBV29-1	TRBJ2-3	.	CSVERRDTQYF	TGCAGCGTCGAGAGACGGGATACGCAGTATTTT
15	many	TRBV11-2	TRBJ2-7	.	CASSLALDNSYEQYF	TGTGCCAGCAGCTTAGCCCTGGACAACTCCTACGAGCAGTACTTC
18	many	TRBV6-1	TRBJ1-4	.	CASRHGTVAASTNEKLFF	TGTGCCAGCAGACACGGTACAGTGGCAGCTTCAACTAATGAAAAACTGTTTTTT
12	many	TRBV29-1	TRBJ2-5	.	CSVGVQEAIQYF	TGCAGCGTTGGGGTTCAGGAAGCGATCCAGTACTTC
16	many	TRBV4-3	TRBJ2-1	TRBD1	CASSQGETGGYNEQFF	TGCGCCAGCAGCCAAGGAGAGACAGGGGGATACAATGAGCAGTTCTTC
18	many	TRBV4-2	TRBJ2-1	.	CASSQGGRGSFPHNEQFF	TGTGCCAGCAGCCAAGGAGGCCGGGGCAGTTTTCCCCACAATGAGCAGTTCTTC
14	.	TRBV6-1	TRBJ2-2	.	CASSRGRNTGELFF	TGTGCCAGCAGCCGCGGACGGAACACCGGGGAGCTGTTTTTT
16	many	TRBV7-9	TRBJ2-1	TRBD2	CASSPRPGLGHNEQFF	TGTGCCAGCAGCCCGCGCCCGGGACTAGGCCACAATGAGCAGTTCTTC
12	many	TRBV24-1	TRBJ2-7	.	CATMVESGEQYF	TGTGCCACCATGGTAGAGTCCGGCGAGCAGTACTTC
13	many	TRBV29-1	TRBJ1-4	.	CSVENWGDEKLFF	TGCAGCGTTGAAAACTGGGGGGATGAAAAACTGTTTTTT
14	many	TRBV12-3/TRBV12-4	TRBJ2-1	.	CASSTLTRNNEQFF	TGTGCCAGCAGTACCCTGACTAGAAACAATGAGCAGTTCTTC
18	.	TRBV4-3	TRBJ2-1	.	CASSQETMSASSYNEQFF	TGCGCCAGCAGCCAAGAAACAATGTCAGCTAGCTCCTACAATGAGCAGTTCTTC
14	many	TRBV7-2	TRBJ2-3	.	CASSLDGGPDTQYF	TGTGCCAGCAGCTTAGATGGGGGTCCAGATACGCAGTATTTT
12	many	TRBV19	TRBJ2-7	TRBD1	CATSRDSYEQYF	TGTGCCACCTCACGGGACAGCTACGAGCAGTACTTC
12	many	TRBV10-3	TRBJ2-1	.	CAISGGGNEQFF	TGTGCCATCAGTGGAGGTGGGAATGAGCAGTTCTTC
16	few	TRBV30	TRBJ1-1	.	CAWSVARVRGNTEAFF	TGTGCCTGGAGTGTAGCTCGGGTCAGGGGGAACACTGAAGCTTTCTTT
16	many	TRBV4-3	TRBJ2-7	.	CASSPSSGGPSYEQYF	TGCGCCAGCAGCCCGTCCTCGGGGGGCCCCTCCTACGAGCAGTACTTC
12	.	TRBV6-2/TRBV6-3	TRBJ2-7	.	CASSSTPTEQYF	TGTGCCAGCAGTTCCACGCCGACCGAGCAGTACTTC
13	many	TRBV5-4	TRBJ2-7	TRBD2	CASSSGLAREQYF	TGTGCCAGCAGCTCGGGACTAGCGAGAGAGCAGTACTTC
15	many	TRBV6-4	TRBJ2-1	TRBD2	CASSGLADRMDEQFF	TGTGCCAGCAGTGGACTAGCGGACCGTATGGATGAGCAGTTCTTC
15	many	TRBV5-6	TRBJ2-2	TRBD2	CASSPGGGDTGELFF	TGTGCCAGCAGCCCCGGCGGGGGAGACACCGGGGAGCTGTTTTTT
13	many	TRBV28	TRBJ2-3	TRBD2	CASSLSSGRTQYF	TGTGCCAGCAGTTTATCTAGCGGGAGAACGCAGTATTTT
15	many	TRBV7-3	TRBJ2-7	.	CASSLYPGDPYEQYF	TGTGCCAGCAGCTTATATCCGGGGGACCCCTACGAGCAGTACTTC
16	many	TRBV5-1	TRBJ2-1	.	CASSLVIRDNSNEQFF	TGCGCCAGCAGCTTGGTGATCCGGGACAATTCGAATGAGCAGTTCTTC
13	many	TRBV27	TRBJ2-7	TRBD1	CASSLDRVHEQYF	TGTGCCAGCAGTTTAGACAGGGTACACGAGCAGTACTTC
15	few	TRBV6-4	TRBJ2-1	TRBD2	CASSDDLAGGGEQFF	TGTGCCAGCAGTGACGATCTAGCGGGAGGGGGTGAGCAGTTCTTC
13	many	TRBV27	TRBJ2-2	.	CASSLLTAGELFF	TGTGCCAGCAGTTTATTGACCGCAGGGGAGCTGTTTTTT
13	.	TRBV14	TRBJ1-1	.	CASSPSSGTEAFF	TGTGCCAGCAGCCCTTCTAGTGGCACTGAAGCTTTCTTT
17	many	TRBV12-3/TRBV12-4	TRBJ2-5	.	CASTTYRGRVGQETQYF	TGTGCCAGCACCACCTATCGAGGCCGCGTGGGACAAGAGACCCAGTACTTC
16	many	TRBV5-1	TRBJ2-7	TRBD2	CASSPATSGPRGEQYF	TGCGCCAGCAGCCCCGCAACTAGCGGCCCCCGGGGCGAGCAGTACTTC
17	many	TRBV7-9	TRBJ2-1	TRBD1	CASSLRRTGQGADEQFF	TGTGCCAGCAGCTTACGAAGGACTGGACAGGGGGCCGATGAGCAGTTCTTC
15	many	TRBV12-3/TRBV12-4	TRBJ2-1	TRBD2	CASTKGASGNGEQFF	TGTGCCAGCACCAAGGGGGCTAGCGGGAATGGTGAGCAGTTCTTC
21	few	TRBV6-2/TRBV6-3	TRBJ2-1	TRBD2	CASSQTTPGLAGPFSYNEQFF	TGTGCCAGCAGTCAGACGACCCCGGGACTAGCGGGGCCTTTCTCCTACAATGAGCAGTTCTTC
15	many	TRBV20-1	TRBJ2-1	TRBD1	CSASTGADSYNEQFF	TGCAGTGCTAGTACAGGGGCGGATAGCTACAATGAGCAGTTCTTC
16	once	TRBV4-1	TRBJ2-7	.	CASSQDIRAEVDEQYF	TGCGCCAGCAGCCAAGACATTCGGGCAGAAGTCGACGAGCAGTACTTC